These 2 T cell receptor beta chains came from one sample sequenced in a study of blood T cell repertoires in COVID-19. TCRdb's table, derived via immunoSEQ multiplex PCR, lists solely in-frame clones and lacks some. Of roughly 150,000 clones listed, approximately 88% are singletons. The material sequenced was peripheral blood. These TCRs come from a human donor in a cohort sampled during active COVID-19.

This sequence joins TRBV4-3 and TRBJ1-1, with 9 bases that match TRBD1. The trim removed 2 bases at V and 6 bases at J, leaving 7 bases unmatched. Germline V gene lookup returns CDR1 LGHNA and CDR2 YSLEER. This CDR3 is built from 15 residues. CDR3 region: CASSQTTGGVAEAFF. The CDR3 DNA reads TGCGCCAGCAGCCAAACGACAGGGGGAGTCGCTGAAGCTTTCTTT.

This clone was detected a few times. This rearrangement joins TRBV15 to TRBJ2-7; the match to TRBD2 covers 11 bases. V dropped 0 bases and J dropped 2; count of bases not matched to a gene: 12. The CDR3 is 19 residues long. CDR1 and CDR2 (germline): LNHNV, YYDKDF (reference sequence). This CDR3 reads CATSRDPLPLAGGTYEQYF. Here the CDR3 DNA reads TGTGCCACCAGCAGAGACCCCCTTCCCCTAGCGGGGGGAACCTACGAGCAGTACTTC. Full variable domain (outside the CDR3, taken from reference TRBV15 and TRBJ2-7): DAMVIQNPRYQVTQFGKPVTLSCSQTLNHNVMYWYQQKSSQAPKLLFHYYDKDFNNEADTPDNFQSRRPNTSFCFLDIRSPGLGDTAMYLCATSRDPLPLAGGTYEQYFGPGTRLTVT.